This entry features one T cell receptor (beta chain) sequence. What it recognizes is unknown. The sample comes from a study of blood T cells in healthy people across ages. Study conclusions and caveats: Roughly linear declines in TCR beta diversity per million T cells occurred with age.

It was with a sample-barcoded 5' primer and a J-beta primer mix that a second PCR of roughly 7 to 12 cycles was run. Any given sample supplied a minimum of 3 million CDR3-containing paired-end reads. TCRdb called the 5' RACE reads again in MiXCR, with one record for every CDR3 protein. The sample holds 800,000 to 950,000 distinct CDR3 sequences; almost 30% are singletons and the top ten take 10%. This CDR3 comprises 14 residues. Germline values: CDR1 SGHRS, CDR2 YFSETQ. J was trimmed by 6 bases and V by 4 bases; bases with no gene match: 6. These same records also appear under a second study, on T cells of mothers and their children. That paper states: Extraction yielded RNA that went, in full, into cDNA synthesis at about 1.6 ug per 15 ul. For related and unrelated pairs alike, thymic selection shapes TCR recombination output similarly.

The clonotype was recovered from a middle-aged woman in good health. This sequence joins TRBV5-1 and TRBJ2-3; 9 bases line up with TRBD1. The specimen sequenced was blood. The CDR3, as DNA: TGCGCCAGCAGCCCAGGACAGGGGATGGATACGCAGTATTTT. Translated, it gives CASSPGQGMDTQYF.